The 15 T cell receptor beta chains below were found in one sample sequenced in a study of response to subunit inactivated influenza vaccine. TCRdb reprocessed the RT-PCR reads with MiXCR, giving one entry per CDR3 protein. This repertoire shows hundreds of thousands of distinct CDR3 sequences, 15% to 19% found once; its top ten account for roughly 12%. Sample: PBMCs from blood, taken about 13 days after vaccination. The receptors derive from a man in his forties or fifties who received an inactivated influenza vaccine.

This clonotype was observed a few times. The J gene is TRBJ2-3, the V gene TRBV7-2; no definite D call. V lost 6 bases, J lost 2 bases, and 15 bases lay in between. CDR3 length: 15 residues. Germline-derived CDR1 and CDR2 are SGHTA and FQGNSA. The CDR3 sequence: CASRLYRPSTDTQYF. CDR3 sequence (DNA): TGTGCCAGCAGATTATATCGTCCTTCCACAGATACGCAGTATTTT.

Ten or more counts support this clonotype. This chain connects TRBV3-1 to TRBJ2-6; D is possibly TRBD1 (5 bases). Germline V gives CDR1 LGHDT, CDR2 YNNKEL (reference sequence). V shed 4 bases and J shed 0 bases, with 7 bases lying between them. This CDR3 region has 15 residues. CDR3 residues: CASSRGNSGANVLTF. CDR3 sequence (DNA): TGTGCCAGCAGCCGGGGCAACTCTGGGGCCAACGTCCTGACTTTC.

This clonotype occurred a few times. The CDR3 is CASSLAGTFRSYNEQFF. As DNA, the CDR3 is TGTGCCAGCAGCTTGGCCGGGACTTTTCGCTCCTACAATGAGCAGTTCTTC. The V and J genes are TRBV5-5 and TRBJ2-1, with D possibly being TRBD2 (6 bases). The CDR3 has 17 amino acids. CDR1 SGHKS and CDR2 YYEKEE come from the germline V gene (reference sequence). V was trimmed by 0 bases and J by 0 bases, leaving 13 bases between them. Combining the CDR3 with reference TRBV5-5 and TRBJ2-1 gives the whole variable domain DAGVTQSPTHLIKTRGQQVTLRCSPISGHKSVSWYQQVLGQGPQFIFQYYEKEERGRGNFPDRFSARQFPNYSSELNVNALLLGDSALYLCASSLAGTFRSYNEQFFGPGTRLTVL.

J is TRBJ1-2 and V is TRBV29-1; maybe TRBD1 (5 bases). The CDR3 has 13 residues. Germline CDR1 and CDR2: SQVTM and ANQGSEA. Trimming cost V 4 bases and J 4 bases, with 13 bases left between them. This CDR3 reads CSVGGYEVYGYTF. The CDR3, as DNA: TGCAGCGTTGGGGGGTACGAGGTCTATGGCTACACCTTC.

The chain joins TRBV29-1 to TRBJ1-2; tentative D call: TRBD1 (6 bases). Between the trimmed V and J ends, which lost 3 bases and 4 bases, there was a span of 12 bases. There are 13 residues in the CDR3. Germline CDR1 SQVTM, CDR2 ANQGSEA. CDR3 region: CSVEPDRLYGYTF. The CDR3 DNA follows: TGCAGCGTTGAGCCGGACAGACTCTATGGCTACACCTTC.

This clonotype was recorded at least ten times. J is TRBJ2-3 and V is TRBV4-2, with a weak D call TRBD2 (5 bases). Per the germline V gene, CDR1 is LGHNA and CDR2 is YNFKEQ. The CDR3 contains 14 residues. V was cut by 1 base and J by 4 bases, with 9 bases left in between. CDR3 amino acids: CASSQGGSADTQYF. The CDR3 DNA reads TGTGCCAGCAGCCAAGGTGGGAGCGCAGATACGCAGTATTTT.

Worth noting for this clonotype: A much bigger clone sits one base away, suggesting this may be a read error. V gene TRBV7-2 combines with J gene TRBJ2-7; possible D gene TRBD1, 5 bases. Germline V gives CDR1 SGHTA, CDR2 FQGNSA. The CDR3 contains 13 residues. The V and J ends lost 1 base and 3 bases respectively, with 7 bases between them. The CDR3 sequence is CASSLGQRYEQYF. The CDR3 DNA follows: TGTGCCAGCAGCTTAGGACAGCGCTACGAGCAGTACTTC. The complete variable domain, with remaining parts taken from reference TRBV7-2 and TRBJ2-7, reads GAGVSQSPSNKVTEKGKDVELRCDPISGHTALYWYRQSLGQGLEFLIYFQGNSAPDKSGLPSDRFSAERTGGSVSTLTIQRTQQEDSAVYLCASSLGQRYEQYFGPGTRLTVT.

The CDR3 spells CASSLKGRQGADTQYF. The CDR3 coding sequence is TGTGCCAGCAGCTTAAAGGGGAGACAGGGGGCAGATACGCAGTATTTT. The chain couples TRBV7-7 to TRBJ2-3; 9 positions match TRBD1. CDR1 SSHAT and CDR2 FNYEAQ come from the germline V gene (reference sequence). The V and J ends lost 2 bases and 4 bases, in that order; junction bases with no gene match: 7. The CDR3 covers 16 residues.

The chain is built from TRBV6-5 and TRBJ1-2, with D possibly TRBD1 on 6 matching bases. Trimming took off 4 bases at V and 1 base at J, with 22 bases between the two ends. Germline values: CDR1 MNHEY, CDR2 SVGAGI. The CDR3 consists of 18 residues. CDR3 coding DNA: TGTGCCAGCAGTTTAACAGCATACAGGGCCGGCGGTAACTATGGCTACACCTTC. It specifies CASSLTAYRAGGNYGYTF.

CDR3 protein: CASSSRVGVAGRSTNEQFF. The CDR3 region has the DNA TGTGCCAGCAGTTCCCGCGTCGGAGTAGCGGGACGTTCGACCAATGAGCAGTTCTTC. The chain uses TRBV27 and TRBJ2-1, with 8 bases lining up with TRBD2. J was trimmed by 6 bases and V by 4 bases; bases with no gene match: 20. This CDR3 contains 19 residues. Germline CDR1 and CDR2: MNHEY and SMNVEV (reference sequence).

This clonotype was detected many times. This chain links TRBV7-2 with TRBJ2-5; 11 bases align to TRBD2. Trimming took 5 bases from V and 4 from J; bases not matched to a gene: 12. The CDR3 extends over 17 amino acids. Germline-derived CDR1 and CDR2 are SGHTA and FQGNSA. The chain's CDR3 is CASSRTSGGTGLETQYF. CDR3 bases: TGTGCCAGCAGCCGAACTAGCGGGGGAACCGGGTTAGAGACCCAGTACTTC.

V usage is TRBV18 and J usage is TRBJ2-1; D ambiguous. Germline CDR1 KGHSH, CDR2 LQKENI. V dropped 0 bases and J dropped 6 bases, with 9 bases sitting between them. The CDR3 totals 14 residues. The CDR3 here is CASSPPSRPNEQFF. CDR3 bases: TGTGCCAGCTCACCACCTAGTCGGCCCAATGAGCAGTTCTTC.

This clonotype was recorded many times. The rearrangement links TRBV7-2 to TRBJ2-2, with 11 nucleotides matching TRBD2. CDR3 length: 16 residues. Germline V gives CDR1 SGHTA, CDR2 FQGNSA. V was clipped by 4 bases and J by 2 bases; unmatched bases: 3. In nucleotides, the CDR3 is TGTGCCAGCAGCTCAACTAGCGGGGGTAACACCGGGGAGCTGTTTTTT. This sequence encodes CASSSTSGGNTGELFF.

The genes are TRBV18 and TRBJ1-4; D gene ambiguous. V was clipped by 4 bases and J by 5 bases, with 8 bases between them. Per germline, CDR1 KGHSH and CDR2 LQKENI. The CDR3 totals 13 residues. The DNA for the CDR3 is TGTGCCAGCTCACTAGATACAAATGAAAAACTGTTTTTT. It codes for CASSLDTNEKLFF.

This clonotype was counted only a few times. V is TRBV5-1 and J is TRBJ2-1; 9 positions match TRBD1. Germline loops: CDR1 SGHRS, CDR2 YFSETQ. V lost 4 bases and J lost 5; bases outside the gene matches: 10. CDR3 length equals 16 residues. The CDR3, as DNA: TGCGCCAGCAGCCCGAGAGGGGGACAGGGAAACAATGAGCAGTTCTTC. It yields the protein CASSPRGGQGNNEQFF.